This T cell receptor (beta chain) comes out of a study of identical twins. Deletions cut 6 bases from V and 5 bases from J, with 20 bases between. The CDR3 sequence is 16 residues long. Germline values: CDR1 SGHAT, CDR2 FQNNGV. TCRdb reanalysed the 5' RACE reads using MiXCR and keeps one entry per CDR3 protein. The sample has fewer than 350,000 distinct CDR3 sequences; 6.5% to 9.5% are singletons. This clonotype came up many times. The sample was also linked to a second study, of yellow fever vaccine responses in identical twins.

The chain carries TRBV11-2 and TRBJ2-1; possible D gene TRBD2, 5 bases. The clonotype comes from a woman aged 18 to 35 in good health. Input material: memory (CD45RO+) T cells sorted from blood. CDR3 residues: CASRFSAELTNNEQFF. The CDR3 DNA sequence: TGTGCCAGCAGGTTCTCAGCGGAACTCACGAACAATGAGCAGTTCTTC.